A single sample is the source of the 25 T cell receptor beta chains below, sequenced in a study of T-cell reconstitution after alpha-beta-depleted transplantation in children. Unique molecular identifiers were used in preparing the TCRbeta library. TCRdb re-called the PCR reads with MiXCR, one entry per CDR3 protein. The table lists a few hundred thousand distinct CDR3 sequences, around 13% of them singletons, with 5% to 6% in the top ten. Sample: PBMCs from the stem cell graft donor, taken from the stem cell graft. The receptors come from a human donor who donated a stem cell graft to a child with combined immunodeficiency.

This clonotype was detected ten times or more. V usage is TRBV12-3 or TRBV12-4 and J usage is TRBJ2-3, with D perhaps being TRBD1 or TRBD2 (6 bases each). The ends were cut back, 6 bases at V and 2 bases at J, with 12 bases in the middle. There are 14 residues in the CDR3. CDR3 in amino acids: CASRLGGPTDTQYF. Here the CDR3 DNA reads TGTGCCAGCAGACTCGGGGGCCCCACAGATACGCAGTATTTT.

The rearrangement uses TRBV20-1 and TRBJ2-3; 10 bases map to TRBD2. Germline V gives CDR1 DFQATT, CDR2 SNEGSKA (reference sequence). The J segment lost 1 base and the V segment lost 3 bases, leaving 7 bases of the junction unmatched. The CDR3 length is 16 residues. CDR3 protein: CSARARLAGRTDTQYF. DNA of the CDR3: TGCAGTGCTAGGGCGAGACTAGCGGGTCGCACAGATACGCAGTATTTT.

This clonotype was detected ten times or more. CDR3 residues: CASSLALGTGELFF. For the CDR3, the DNA is TGCGCCAGCAGCTTGGCCTTGGGCACCGGGGAGCTGTTTTTT. V and J are TRBV5-1 and TRBJ2-2; no definite D call. Germline CDR1 is SGHRS and CDR2 is YFSETQ. This CDR3 spans 14 amino acids. Trimming stripped 0 bases from V and 4 bases from J, with 7 bases between.

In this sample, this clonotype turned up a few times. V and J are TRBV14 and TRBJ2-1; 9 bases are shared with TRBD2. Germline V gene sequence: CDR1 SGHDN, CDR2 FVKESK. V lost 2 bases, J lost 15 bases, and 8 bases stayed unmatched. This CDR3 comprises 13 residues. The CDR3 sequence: CASSQLAGAPWFF. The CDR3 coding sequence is TGTGCCAGCAGCCAATTAGCGGGGGCCCCTTGGTTCTTC.

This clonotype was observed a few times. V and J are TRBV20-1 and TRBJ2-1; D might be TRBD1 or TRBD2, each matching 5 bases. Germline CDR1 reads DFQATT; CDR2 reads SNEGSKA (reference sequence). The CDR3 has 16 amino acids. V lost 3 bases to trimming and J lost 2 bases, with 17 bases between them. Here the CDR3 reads CSARSSSGGPYNEQFF. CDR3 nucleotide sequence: TGCAGTGCTAGGTCGTCTTCTGGGGGTCCCTACAATGAGCAGTTCTTC.

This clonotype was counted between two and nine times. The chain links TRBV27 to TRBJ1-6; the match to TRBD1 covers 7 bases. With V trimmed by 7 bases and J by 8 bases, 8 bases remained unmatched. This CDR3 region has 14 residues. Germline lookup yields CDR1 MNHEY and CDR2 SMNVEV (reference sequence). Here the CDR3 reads CASTANRGHSPLHF. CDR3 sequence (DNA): TGTGCCAGCACGGCCAACAGGGGCCATTCACCCCTCCACTTT.

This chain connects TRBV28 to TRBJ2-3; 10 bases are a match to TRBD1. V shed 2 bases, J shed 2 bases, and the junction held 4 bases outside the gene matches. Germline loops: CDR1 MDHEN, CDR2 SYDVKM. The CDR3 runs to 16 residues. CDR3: CASSLGTGEVTDTQYF. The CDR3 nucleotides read TGTGCCAGCAGTTTAGGGACAGGGGAGGTCACAGATACGCAGTATTTT.

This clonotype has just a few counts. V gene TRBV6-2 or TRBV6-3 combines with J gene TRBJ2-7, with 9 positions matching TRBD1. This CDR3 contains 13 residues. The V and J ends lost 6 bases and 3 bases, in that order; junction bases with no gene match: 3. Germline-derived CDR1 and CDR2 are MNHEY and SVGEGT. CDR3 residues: CASRDRGGYEQYF. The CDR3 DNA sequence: TGTGCCAGCAGGGACAGGGGCGGCTACGAGCAGTACTTC.

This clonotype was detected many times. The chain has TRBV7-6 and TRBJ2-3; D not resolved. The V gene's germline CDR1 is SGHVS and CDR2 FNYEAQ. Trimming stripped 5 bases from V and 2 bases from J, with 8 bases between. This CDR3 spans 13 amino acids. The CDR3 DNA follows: TGTGCCAGCAGCCCCCCTGACACAGATACGCAGTATTTT. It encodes CASSPPDTDTQYF.

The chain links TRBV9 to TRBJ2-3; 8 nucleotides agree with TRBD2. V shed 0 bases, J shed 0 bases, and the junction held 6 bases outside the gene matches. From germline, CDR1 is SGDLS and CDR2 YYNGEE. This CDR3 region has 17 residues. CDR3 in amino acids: CASSVGKIAGSTDTQYF. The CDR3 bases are TGTGCCAGCAGCGTAGGGAAGATAGCGGGGAGCACAGATACGCAGTATTTT.

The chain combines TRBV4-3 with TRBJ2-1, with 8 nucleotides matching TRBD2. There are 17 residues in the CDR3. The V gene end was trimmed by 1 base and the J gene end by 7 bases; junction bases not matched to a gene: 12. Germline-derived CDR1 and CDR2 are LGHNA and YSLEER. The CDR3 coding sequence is TGCGCCAGCAGCCAAGGGATAAAATTAGCGGGACAAAATGAGCAGTTCTTC. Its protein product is CASSQGIKLAGQNEQFF.

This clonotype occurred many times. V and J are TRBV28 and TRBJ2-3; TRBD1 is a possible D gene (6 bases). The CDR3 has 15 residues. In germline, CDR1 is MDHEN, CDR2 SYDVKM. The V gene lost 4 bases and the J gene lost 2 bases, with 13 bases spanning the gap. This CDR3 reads CASSSLGGATDTQYF. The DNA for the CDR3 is TGTGCCAGCAGTTCACTAGGGGGTGCCACAGATACGCAGTATTTT.

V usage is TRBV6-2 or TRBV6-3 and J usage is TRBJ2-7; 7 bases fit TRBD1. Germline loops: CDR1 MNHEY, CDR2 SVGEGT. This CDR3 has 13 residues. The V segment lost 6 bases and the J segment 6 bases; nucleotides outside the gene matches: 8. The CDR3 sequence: CASSLETGTEQYF. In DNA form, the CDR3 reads TGTGCCAGCAGCCTAGAGACAGGGACCGAGCAGTACTTC.

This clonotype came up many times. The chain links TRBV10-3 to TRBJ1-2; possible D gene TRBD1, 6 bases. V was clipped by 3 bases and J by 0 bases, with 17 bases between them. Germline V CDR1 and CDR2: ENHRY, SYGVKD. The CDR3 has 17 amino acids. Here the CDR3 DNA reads TGTGCCATCAGTGAAGTTTCCCGGGACACCACTAACTATGGCTACACCTTC. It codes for CAISEVSRDTTNYGYTF.

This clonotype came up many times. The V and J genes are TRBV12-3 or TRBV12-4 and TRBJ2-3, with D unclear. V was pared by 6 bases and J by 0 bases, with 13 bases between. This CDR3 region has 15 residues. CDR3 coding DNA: TGTGCCAGCAGCACTTACGGAGCTAGCACAGATACGCAGTATTTT. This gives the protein CASSTYGASTDTQYF.

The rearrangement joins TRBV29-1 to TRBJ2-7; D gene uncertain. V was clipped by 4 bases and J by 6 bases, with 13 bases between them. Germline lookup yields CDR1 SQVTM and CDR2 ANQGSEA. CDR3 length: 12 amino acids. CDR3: CSVGVTGGEQYF. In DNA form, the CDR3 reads TGCAGCGTTGGTGTGACGGGCGGCGAGCAGTACTTC.

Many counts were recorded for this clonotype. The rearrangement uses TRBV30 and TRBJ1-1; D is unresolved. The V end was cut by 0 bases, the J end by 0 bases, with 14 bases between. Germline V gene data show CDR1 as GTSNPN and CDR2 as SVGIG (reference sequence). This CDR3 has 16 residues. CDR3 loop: CAWSVQSSVMNTEAFF. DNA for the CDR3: TGTGCCTGGAGTGTACAGAGTAGCGTTATGAACACTGAAGCTTTCTTT.

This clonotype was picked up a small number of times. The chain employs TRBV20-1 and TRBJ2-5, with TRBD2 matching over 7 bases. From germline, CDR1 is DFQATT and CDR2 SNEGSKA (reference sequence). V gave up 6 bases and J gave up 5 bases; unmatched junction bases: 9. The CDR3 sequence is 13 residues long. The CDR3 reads CSALQAGGETQYF. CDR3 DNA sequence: TGCAGTGCCCTCCAAGCCGGGGGGGAGACCCAGTACTTC.

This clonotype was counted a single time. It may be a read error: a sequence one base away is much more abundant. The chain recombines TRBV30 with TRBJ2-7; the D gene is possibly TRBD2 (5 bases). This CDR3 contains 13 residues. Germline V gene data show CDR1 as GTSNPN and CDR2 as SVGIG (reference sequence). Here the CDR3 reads CAWSFGSSYKQYF. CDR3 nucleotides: TGTGCCTGGAGTTTTGGGAGCTCCTACAAGCAGTACTTC.

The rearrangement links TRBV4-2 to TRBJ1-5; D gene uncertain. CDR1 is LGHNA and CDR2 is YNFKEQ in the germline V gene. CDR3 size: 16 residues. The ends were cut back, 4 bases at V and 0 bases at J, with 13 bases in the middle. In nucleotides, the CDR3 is TGTGCCAGCAGCCCAACGATCTCTACTAGCAATCAGCCCCAGCATTTT. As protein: CASSPTISTSNQPQHF.

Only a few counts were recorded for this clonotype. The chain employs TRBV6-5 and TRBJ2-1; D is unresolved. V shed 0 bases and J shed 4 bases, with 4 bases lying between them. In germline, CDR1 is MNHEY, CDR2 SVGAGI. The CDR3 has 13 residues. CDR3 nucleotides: TGTGCCAGCAGTTACTCACTTTACAATGAGCAGTTCTTC. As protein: CASSYSLYNEQFF.

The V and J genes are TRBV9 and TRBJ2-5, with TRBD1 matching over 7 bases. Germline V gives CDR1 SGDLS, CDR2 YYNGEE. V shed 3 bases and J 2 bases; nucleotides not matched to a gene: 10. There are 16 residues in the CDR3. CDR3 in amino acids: CASSATGTAKQETQYF. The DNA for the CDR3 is TGTGCCAGCAGCGCTACAGGGACAGCTAAACAAGAGACCCAGTACTTC.

The chain's CDR3 is CASLGTGEQFF. The CDR3, as DNA: TGTGCCAGCTTAGGGACCGGTGAGCAGTTCTTC. The genes are TRBV6-1 and TRBJ2-1, with D perhaps given as TRBD1 or TRBD2 (5 bases each). Germline V gene sequence: CDR1 MNHNS, CDR2 SASEGT. V lost 8 bases and J lost 9, with 11 bases in between. The CDR3 runs to 11 residues.

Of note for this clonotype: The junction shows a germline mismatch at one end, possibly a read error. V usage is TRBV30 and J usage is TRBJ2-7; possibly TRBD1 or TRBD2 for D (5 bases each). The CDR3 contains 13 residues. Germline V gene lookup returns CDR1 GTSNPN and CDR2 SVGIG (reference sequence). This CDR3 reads CAWSFGTSYGQYF. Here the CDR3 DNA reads TGTGCCTGGAGTTTTGGGACCTCATACGGGCAGTACTTC.

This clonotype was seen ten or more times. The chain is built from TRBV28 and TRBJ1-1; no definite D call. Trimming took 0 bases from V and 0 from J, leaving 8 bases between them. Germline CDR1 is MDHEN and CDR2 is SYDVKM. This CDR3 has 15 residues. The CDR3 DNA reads TGTGCCAGCAGTTTATGGAAAAACCTGAACACTGAAGCTTTCTTT. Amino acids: CASSLWKNLNTEAFF.